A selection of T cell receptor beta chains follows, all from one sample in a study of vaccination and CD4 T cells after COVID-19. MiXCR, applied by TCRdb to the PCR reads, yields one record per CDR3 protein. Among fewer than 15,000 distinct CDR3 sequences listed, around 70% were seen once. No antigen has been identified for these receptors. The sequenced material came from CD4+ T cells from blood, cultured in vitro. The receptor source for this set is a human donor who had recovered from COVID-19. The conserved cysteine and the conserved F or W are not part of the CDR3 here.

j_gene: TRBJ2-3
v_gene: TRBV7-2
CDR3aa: ASSSRTSGRPSTDTQY

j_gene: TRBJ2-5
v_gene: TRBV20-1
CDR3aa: SARGSYRETQY

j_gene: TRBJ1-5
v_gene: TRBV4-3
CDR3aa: ASSQRQGDQPQH

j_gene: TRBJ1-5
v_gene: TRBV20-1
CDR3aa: SAGWGGRKPQH

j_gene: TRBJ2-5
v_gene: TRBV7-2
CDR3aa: ASRRTSGIQETQY

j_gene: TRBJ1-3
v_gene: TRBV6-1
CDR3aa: ASRSKGQGHRSGNTIY

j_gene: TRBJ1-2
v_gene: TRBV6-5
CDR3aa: ASSWGHMTPNYGYT

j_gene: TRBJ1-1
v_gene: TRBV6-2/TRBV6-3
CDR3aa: ASSRPPGQGEAF

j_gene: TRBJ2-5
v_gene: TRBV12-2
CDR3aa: ASRLAGGRREEQETQY

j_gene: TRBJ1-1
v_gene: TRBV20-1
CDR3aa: SVLRGFGDTEAF

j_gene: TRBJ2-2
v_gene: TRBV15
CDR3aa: ATSSPAGYGTGELF

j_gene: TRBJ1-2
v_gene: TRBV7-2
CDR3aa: ASSKPGTGNGYT

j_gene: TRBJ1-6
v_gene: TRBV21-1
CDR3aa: ASSRQGTGVANSPLH

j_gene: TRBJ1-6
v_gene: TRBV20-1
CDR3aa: SAGSGTGMSPLH

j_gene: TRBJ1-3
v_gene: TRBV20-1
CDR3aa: SASPRTGRNTIY

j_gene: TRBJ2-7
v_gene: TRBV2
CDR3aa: ASIRVDPLDIWDEQY

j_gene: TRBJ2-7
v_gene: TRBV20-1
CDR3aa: SASRPASGNYEQY

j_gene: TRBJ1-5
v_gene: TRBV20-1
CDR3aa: SATSTFGQPQH

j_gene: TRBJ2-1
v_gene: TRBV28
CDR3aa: ASSPAGRLVVNEQF

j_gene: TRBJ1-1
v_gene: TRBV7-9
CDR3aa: ASSAQGDSTEAF

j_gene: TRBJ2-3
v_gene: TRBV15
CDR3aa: ATSPGQARSTGTQY

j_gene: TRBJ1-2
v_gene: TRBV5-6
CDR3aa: ASSLGSGRANYGYT

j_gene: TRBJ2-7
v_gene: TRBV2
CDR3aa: ASKGGAFSYEQY

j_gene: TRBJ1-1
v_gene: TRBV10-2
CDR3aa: ASGGGYTEAF

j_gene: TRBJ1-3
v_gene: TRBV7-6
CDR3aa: ASSLAPGSTGNTIY

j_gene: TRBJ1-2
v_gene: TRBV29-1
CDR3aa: SVSSTGTVYGYT

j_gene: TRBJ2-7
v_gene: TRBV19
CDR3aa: ASSGRTGTGSVEQY

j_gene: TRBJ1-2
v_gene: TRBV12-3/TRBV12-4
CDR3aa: ASSFRQIYGYT

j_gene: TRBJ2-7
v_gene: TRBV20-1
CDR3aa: SAISGRAHEQY

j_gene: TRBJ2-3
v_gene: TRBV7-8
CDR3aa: ASSLNRENTQY

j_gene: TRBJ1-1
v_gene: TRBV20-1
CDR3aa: SALRAAMNTEAF

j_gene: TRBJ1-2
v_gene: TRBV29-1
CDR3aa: STDRGLDGYT

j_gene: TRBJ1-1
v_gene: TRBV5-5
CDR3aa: ASSITGFNTEAF

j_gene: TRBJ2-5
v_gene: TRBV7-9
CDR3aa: ASSLSRQGWGETQY

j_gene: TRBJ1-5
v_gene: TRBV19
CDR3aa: ASTNLGARTNQPQH

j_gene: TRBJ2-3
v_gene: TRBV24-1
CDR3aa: ATSDDRKRADTQY

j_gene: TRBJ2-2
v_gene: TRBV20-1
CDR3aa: SARRDGGTGELF

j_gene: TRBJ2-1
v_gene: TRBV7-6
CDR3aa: ASSFMGGEQF

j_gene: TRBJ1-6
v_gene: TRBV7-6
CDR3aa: ASSLVGSFSSPLH

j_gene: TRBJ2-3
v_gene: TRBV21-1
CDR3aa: AGGTVGEFTDTQY

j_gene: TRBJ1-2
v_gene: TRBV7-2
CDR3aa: ASSLGRLSTNGYT

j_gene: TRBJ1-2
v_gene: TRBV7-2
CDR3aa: ASSSPGTPTRGYT

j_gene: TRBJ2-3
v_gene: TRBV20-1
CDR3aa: SARDQNRASAQY

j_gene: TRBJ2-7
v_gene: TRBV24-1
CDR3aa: ATNEEETYEQY

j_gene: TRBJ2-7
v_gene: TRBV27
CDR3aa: ASSQHGRDYEQY

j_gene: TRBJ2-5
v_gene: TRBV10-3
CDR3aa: ATRSWGTGQETQY

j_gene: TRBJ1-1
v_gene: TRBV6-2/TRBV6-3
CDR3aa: ASSPERFENTEAF

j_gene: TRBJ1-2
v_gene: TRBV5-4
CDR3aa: ASSPGLPTGQNGYT